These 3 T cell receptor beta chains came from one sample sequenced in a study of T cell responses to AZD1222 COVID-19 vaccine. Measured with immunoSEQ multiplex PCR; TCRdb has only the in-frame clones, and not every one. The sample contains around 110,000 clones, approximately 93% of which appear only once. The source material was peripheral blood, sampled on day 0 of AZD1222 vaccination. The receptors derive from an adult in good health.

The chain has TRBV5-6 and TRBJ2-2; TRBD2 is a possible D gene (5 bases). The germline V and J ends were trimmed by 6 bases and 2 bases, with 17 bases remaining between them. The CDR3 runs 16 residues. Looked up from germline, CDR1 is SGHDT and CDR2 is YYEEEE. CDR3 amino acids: CASTQGRETNTGELFF. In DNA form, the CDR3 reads TGTGCCAGCACCCAAGGAAGGGAGACAAACACCGGGGAGCTGTTTTTT. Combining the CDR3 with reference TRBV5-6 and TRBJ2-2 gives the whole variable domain DAGVTQSPTHLIKTRGQQVTLRCSPKSGHDTVSWYQQALGQGPQFIFQYYEEEERQRGNFPDRFSGHQFPNYSSELNVNALLLGDSALYLCASTQGRETNTGELFFGEGSRLTVL.

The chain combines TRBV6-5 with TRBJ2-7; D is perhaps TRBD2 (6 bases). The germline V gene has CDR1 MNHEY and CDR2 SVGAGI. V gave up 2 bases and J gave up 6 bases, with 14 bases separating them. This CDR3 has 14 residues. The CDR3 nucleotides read TGTGCCAGCAGTTACCGCACTAGCTCTGGCGAGCAGTACTTC. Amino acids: CASSYRTSSGEQYF.

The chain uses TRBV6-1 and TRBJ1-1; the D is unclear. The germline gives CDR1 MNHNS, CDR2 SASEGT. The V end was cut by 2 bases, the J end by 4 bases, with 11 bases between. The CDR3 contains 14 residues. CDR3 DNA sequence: TGTGCCAGCAGTGAACAGAGGGTCAGCACTGAAGCTTTCTTT. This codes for CASSEQRVSTEAFF.